The next 14 T cell receptor beta chains were all read from a single sample in a study of cytomegalovirus exposure and HLA in healthy donors. 60 Vbeta and 13 Jbeta primers were used in PCR. The repertoire was sequenced with immunoSEQ multiplex PCR; TCRdb's copy has only in-frame clones and lacks some. The sample carries under 120,000 clones, 74% recorded once. The sample comprised PBMCs. The receptor set was obtained from a man aged 50 to 59 in good health and CMV-seropositive.

This clone was recorded once. The chain recombines TRBV9 with TRBJ1-3; 7 bases fit TRBD1. The CDR3 contains 14 residues. The V segment lost 2 bases and the J segment 4 bases; nucleotides outside the gene matches: 3. CDR1 is SGDLS and CDR2 is YYNGEE in the germline V gene. CDR3 amino acids: CASSVTGFGNTIYF. CDR3 in DNA: TGTGCCAGCAGCGTGACAGGGTTCGGAAACACCATATATTTT.

The V gene is TRBV2, the J gene TRBJ1-3; 7 positions match TRBD1. The CDR3 length is 13 residues. Trimming took 5 bases from V and 4 from J; bases not matched to a gene: 2. Germline-derived CDR1 and CDR2 are SNHLY and FYNNEI. The CDR3 sequence is CASSQGEGNTIYF. The CDR3 DNA reads TGTGCCAGCAGTCAGGGGGAAGGAAACACCATATATTTT.

The chain employs TRBV4-1 and TRBJ1-1, with D possibly being TRBD1 (5 bases). CDR1 MGHRA and CDR2 YSYEKL come from the germline V gene. There are 16 residues in the CDR3. V lost 4 bases, J lost 7 bases, and 22 bases lay in between. CDR3 nucleotide sequence: TGCGCCAGCAGCCGAAACTTGGGACTCCCGAACGGTGAAGCTTTCTTT. Protein product: CASSRNLGLPNGEAFF.

The rearrangement joins TRBV7-8 to TRBJ2-3; 11 bases are a match to TRBD2. The CDR3 has 17 residues. Germline CDR1 and CDR2: SGHVS and FQNEAQ. The V gene end was trimmed by 5 bases and the J gene end by 0 bases; junction bases not matched to a gene: 7. The CDR3 DNA reads as TGTGCCAGCAGCCCCTTAGCGGGGGGGCCTAGCACAGATACGCAGTATTTT. Encoded protein: CASSPLAGGPSTDTQYF.

V gene TRBV5-4 combines with J gene TRBJ1-6, with D perhaps TRBD1 (6 bases). The CDR3 runs to 15 residues. Per germline, CDR1 SGHNT and CDR2 YYREEE (reference sequence). Trimming left V 4 bases short and J 15 bases short, with 23 bases between. This CDR3 is CASSPTPGQGLVLHF. Here the CDR3 DNA reads TGTGCCAGCAGCCCAACCCCGGGACAAGGCCTAGTCCTCCACTTT.

To note about this clone: The junction departs from the called germline gene at one end, perhaps through a read error. The V gene is TRBV5-1, the J gene TRBJ1-2; D is perhaps TRBD1 (5 bases). The length of the CDR3 is 14 residues. Germline V gives CDR1 SGHRS, CDR2 YFSETQ. CDR3 amino acids: CASSLDRTNQGGIF. In DNA, the CDR3 is TGCGCCAGCAGCTTGGACAGGACCAATCAAGGAGGGATCTTC.

This clone was counted a single time. This chain joins TRBV5-6 and TRBJ1-2, with 10 bases fitting TRBD1. Looked up from germline, CDR1 is SGHDT and CDR2 is YYEEEE. The length of the CDR3 is 15 residues. J was trimmed by 5 bases and V by 2 bases; bases with no gene match: 6. The CDR3 here is CASSFRTGGLYGYTF. The CDR3 region has the DNA TGTGCCAGCAGCTTTAGGACAGGGGGACTGTATGGCTACACCTTC.

CDR3 nucleotides: TGTGCCAGCAGCTTGGAAGGCAGAGGCTACAATGAGCAGTTCTTC. Amino acids: CASSLEGRGYNEQFF. The genes are TRBV5-4 and TRBJ2-1; D is unresolved. V was shortened by 0 bases and J by 3 bases, with 10 bases between the two germline ends. This CDR3 has 15 residues. Germline assignment: CDR1 SGHNT and CDR2 YYREEE (reference sequence).

The chain combines TRBV5-1 with TRBJ2-1; TRBD2 is a possible D gene (6 bases). V was clipped by 0 bases and J by 7 bases, with 8 bases between them. This CDR3 region has 13 residues. Looked up from germline, CDR1 is SGHRS and CDR2 is YFSETQ. The CDR3 bases are TGCGCCAGCAGCTTGGGCGGGATAAATGAGCAGTTCTTC. Its protein is CASSLGGINEQFF.

This chain connects TRBV19 to TRBJ1-4; 9 nucleotides agree with TRBD1. The CDR3 covers 17 residues. Germline V gives CDR1 LNHDA, CDR2 SQIVND (reference sequence). V lost 5 bases, J lost 0 bases, and 7 bases stayed unmatched. This chain's CDR3 is CASSSAGTGPTNEKLFF. For the CDR3, the DNA is TGTGCCAGTAGTTCCGCCGGGACAGGGCCAACTAATGAAAAACTGTTTTTT.

The chain carries TRBV18 and TRBJ2-5, with D possibly being TRBD1 (5 bases). The CDR3 consists of 15 residues. The germline V gene encodes CDR1 KGHSH and CDR2 LQKENI. V lost 0 bases, J lost 1 base, and 9 bases lay in between. CDR3 DNA sequence: TGTGCCAGCTCACCACCGGCGACAGCCCAAGAGACCCAGTACTTC. This codes for CASSPPATAQETQYF.

The genes are TRBV2 and TRBJ1-1; tentatively, D is TRBD1 (5 bases). The length of the CDR3 is 13 residues. Trimming removed 11 bases at V and 0 bases at J, with 13 bases between. Germline CDR1 SNHLY, CDR2 FYNNEI. The CDR3 loop reads CASRGGLNTEAFF. For the CDR3, the DNA is TGTGCCTCCCGCGGGGGGTTGAACACTGAAGCTTTCTTT.

V gene TRBV19 combines with J gene TRBJ2-7; weak D call: TRBD2 (5 bases). V was cut by 2 bases and J by 0 bases, with 5 bases left in between. The germline gives CDR1 LNHDA, CDR2 SQIVND (reference sequence). The CDR3 loop spans 13 amino acids. The CDR3 loop reads CASSIRDSYEQYF. The CDR3 DNA reads as TGTGCCAGTAGTATACGGGACTCCTACGAGCAGTACTTC.

This chain's CDR3 is CASSRRGGDTEAFF. Here the CDR3 DNA reads TGTGCCAGCAGCCGCCGGGGGGGGGACACTGAAGCTTTCTTT. The chain combines TRBV6-5 with TRBJ1-1; D perhaps matches TRBD1 (5 bases). This CDR3 region has 14 residues. Germline CDR1 is MNHEY and CDR2 is SVGAGI. V was cut by 6 bases and J by 3 bases, with 14 bases left in between.